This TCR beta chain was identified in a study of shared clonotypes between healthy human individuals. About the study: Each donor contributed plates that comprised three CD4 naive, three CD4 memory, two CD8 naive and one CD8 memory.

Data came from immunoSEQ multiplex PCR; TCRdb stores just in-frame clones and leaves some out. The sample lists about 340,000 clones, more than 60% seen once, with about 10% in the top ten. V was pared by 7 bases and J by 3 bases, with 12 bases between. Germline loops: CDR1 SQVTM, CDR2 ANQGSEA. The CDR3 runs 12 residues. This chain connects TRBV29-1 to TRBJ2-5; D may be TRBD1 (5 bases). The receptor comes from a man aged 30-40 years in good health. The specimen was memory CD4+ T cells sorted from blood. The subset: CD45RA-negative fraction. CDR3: CSASPGKETQYF. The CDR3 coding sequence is TGCAGCGCCTCACCAGGGAAAGAGACCCAGTACTTC.